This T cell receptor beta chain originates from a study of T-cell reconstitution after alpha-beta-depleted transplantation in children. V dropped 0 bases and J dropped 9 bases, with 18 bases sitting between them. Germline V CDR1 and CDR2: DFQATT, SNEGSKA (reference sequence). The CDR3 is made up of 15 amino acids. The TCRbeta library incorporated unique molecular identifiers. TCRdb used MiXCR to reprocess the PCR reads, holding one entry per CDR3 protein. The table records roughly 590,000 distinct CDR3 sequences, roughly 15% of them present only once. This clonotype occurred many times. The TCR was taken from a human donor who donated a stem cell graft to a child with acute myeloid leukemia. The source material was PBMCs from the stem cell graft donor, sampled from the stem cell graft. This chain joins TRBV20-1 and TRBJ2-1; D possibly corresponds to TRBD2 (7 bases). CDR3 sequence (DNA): TGCAGTGCTAGAGATGGCGGGGGCCAGCGGGCTGAGCAGTTCTTC. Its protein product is CSARDGGGQRAEQFF.